This is a list of T cell receptor beta chains from one sample in a study of blood T cell repertoires in COVID-19. Method: immunoSEQ multiplex PCR; TCRdb's copy keeps in-frame clones and lacks some. Here the sample spans under 250,000 clones, less than 85% being singletons. The source material was peripheral blood. The receptors derive from a woman over 75 with acute or convalescent COVID-19. Both conserved end residues are part of each CDR3. The order of the fields is D gene, V gene, J gene, CDR3 DNA, CDR3 protein. The D gene is left open where the match is weak.

d_call: TRBD1
v_call: TRBV6-6
j_call: TRBJ1-1
cdr3_nt: TGTGCCAGCAGTTACGCATCAGGGGGCTCCGCCACTGAAGCTTTCTTT
cdr3_aa: CASSYASGGSATEAFF

d_call: TRBD1
v_call: TRBV6-6
j_call: TRBJ1-1
cdr3_nt: TGTGCCAGCAGCCGACAGGGGGGAGCTTTCTTT
cdr3_aa: CASSRQGGAFF

d_call: TRBD2
v_call: TRBV7-2
j_call: TRBJ2-5
cdr3_nt: TGTGCCAGCAGCTCGGGGGGGGGACTACAAGAGACCCAGTACTTC
cdr3_aa: CASSSGGGLQETQYF

d_call: TRBD1
v_call: TRBV19
j_call: TRBJ1-2
cdr3_nt: TGTGCCAGTAGTATGGCCGCGACAGGGGGCAGGATCTATGGCTACACCTTC
cdr3_aa: CASSMAATGGRIYGYTF

d_call: TRBD2
v_call: TRBV7-9
j_call: TRBJ2-7
cdr3_nt: TGTGCCAGCAGCTTAGATCCCCCTAGCGGGGGGTTTTCCTACGAGCAGTACTTC
cdr3_aa: CASSLDPPSGGFSYEQYF

d_call: NA
v_call: TRBV18
j_call: TRBJ1-2
cdr3_nt: TGTGCCAGCTCACCTTCGACAAAGGGGATATATGGCTACACCTTC
cdr3_aa: CASSPSTKGIYGYTF

d_call: NA
v_call: TRBV6-5
j_call: TRBJ2-1
cdr3_nt: TGTGCCGGGTGGACAGCCCGCTTCAATGAGCAGTTCTTC
cdr3_aa: CAGWTARFNEQFF

d_call: NA
v_call: TRBV7-2
j_call: TRBJ1-2
cdr3_nt: TGTGCCAGCAGCTTAGTAATGGCCGACTACTATGGCTACACCTTC
cdr3_aa: CASSLVMADYYGYTF

d_call: NA
v_call: TRBV6-5
j_call: TRBJ1-1
cdr3_nt: TGTGCCAGCAGTTACTCGACAGGTCCGGTGAACACTGAAGCTTTCTTT
cdr3_aa: CASSYSTGPVNTEAFF

d_call: TRBD1
v_call: TRBV27
j_call: TRBJ1-2
cdr3_nt: TGTGCCAGCAGTCGCGGGACAGGGTCTGGCTACACCTTC
cdr3_aa: CASSRGTGSGYTF

d_call: TRBD2
v_call: TRBV5-1
j_call: TRBJ2-1
cdr3_nt: TGCGCCAGCAGCCCCCGTGTAGCGGGAGACAATGAGCAGTTCTTC
cdr3_aa: CASSPRVAGDNEQFF

d_call: TRBD1
v_call: TRBV24-1
j_call: TRBJ1-5
cdr3_nt: TGTGCCACCACAGGGGGTAGCAATCAGCCCCAGCATTTT
cdr3_aa: CATTGGSNQPQHF

d_call: NA
v_call: TRBV7-3
j_call: TRBJ1-2
cdr3_nt: TGTGCCAGCAGCTTAAATGGGATAGGGGATGAAGGCTACACCTTC
cdr3_aa: CASSLNGIGDEGYTF

d_call: NA
v_call: TRBV12-3/TRBV12-4
j_call: TRBJ1-6
cdr3_nt: TGTGCCAGCAGCATACAGGGTTATTCACCCCTCCACTTT
cdr3_aa: CASSIQGYSPLHF

d_call: TRBD1
v_call: TRBV3-1/TRBV3-2
j_call: TRBJ2-1
cdr3_nt: TGTGCCAGCAGCCAATGGGACAGGGCGGTTAATGAGCAGTTCTTC
cdr3_aa: CASSQWDRAVNEQFF

d_call: TRBD1
v_call: TRBV5-6
j_call: TRBJ1-1
cdr3_nt: TGTGCCAGCAGCTTACAGGGGTTTGGACCTGAAGCTTTCTTT
cdr3_aa: CASSLQGFGPEAFF

d_call: NA
v_call: TRBV7-9
j_call: TRBJ1-1
cdr3_nt: TGTGCCAGCACCCCTGGGGGGGGAACTGAAGCTTTCTTT
cdr3_aa: CASTPGGGTEAFF

d_call: TRBD1
v_call: TRBV25-1
j_call: TRBJ1-2
cdr3_nt: TGTGCCAGCAGTGAATTGGGACAGGGAGGAGGCTACACCTTC
cdr3_aa: CASSELGQGGGYTF